This T cell receptor beta chain is drawn from a study of blood T cell repertoires in COVID-19. V was trimmed by 6 bases and J by 0 bases, leaving 18 bases between them. The length of the CDR3 is 17 residues. Germline V CDR1 and CDR2: MNHEY, SMNVEV (reference sequence). Using immunoSEQ multiplex PCR, the repertoire was profiled, and TCRdb retains in-frame clones only, with some absent. The sample records 25,000 to 30,000 clones, roughly 87% being singletons. The origin of this receptor is a human donor in a cohort sampled during active COVID-19. The chain has TRBV27 and TRBJ1-5, with a possible D match to TRBD1 (5 bases). The material sequenced was peripheral blood. CDR3 nucleotide sequence: TGTGCCAGCAGGAGGGGTCGGGAGGTATATAGCAATCAGCCCCAGCATTTT. Its protein is CASRRGREVYSNQPQHF.